This T cell receptor beta chain comes out of a study of blood T cells in healthy people across ages. Germline CDR1 WNHNN, CDR2 SYGVQD (reference sequence). Trimming took 2 bases from V and 6 from J, leaving 8 bases between them. The CDR3 consists of 14 residues. A second roughly 6 to 12 cycle PCR used barcoded and J-beta primers. Template switching added a 12-random-nucleotide identifier to every cDNA molecule. TCRdb re-analysed the 5' RACE reads in MiXCR, keeping a single row per CDR3 protein. The sample lists fewer than 1 million distinct CDR3 sequences; 40% to 50% were seen once. Every sample yielded at least 6 million isolated PBMCs.

The clonotype originates from a man between 60 and 75 years old in good health. Sequenced input: blood. The chain recombines TRBV10-1 with TRBJ2-6; D not certain. CDR3 protein: CASSEAAQANVLTF. The CDR3 DNA follows: TGCGCCAGCAGTGAGGCGGCTCAGGCCAACGTCCTGACTTTC.